This T cell receptor (beta chain) was identified in a study of cytomegalovirus exposure and HLA in healthy donors (dated by TCRdb to 2016 to 2017). Regarding the research as a whole: An earlier analysis of some 620 of the donors reported about 280 Gb of sequence data and some 110 million unique TCR beta sequences obtained from some 170 million T cells. On average, roughly 240,000 unique TCR beta nucleotide sequences were sequenced per donor among 398 genotyped donors of the cohort, with about 19% of those sequences being non-productive. To predict cytomegalovirus infection status, the study brought together high-throughput TCR immunosequencing, statistical association of individual TCRs with disease status, and machine learning. An early release covering over 500 HLA-typed donors comprised approximately 290 gigabases of sequencing data and 85 million to 100 million unique TCR sequences. Donor age, sex, ethnicity and CMV serostatus were compiled together with the repertoire data. A separate validation cohort of about 110 different subjects was used in addition to the roughly 700-subject first cohort. All discovery cohort repertoires had been generated using a single sequencing platform. Typing coverage differed by locus: A, B, C, DRB1 and DQB1 were typed in about 620-630 donors, DQA1 in about 500, DPA1 in nearly 610, and DPB1 in 400 to 480. Both class I and class II loci were covered by HLA typing, at four-digit resolution. Among the roughly 400 genotyped donors, approximately 81% belonged to the genetic ancestry cluster associated with self-reported Caucasian donors. The study used immunosequencing to profile the T cell repertoires of 666 subjects and linked those repertoires to cytomegalovirus serostatus. An earlier analysis of some 500 of the donors used high-throughput TCR beta sequencing to judge whether each TCR beta V gene segment behaved as functional or pseudogenic. The study was designed to test whether signatures of past pathogen exposure could be identified by cataloging public T cell receptors. A later analysis re-analyzed previously published TCR beta repertoires from approximately 700 donors and added high-resolution HLA genotyping to study TCR occurrence patterns. Several DR-DQ haplotypes were handled as single units for association and clustering because linkage in the cohort was strong. A later genetic analysis took genome-wide SNP genotypes for about three fifths of the roughly 700 donors and used that subset as a discovery cohort. In the later analysis, no new phenotypic data were used to find candidate immune exposures; instead, reliance was placed on TCR beta sequences and their occurrence across donors. Points the paper makes about the study in general: A further reported finding was that TCR beta sequences accurately predicted the HLA-A and HLA-B alleles for most subjects in the first cohort. In a later analysis, some 18,000 TCR beta sequences were associated with specific HLA alleles at a false discovery rate of 0.05. Broadly in line with IMGT annotations, most TCR beta V segments showed up in productive rearrangements about 87% or about 30% of the time in an earlier analysis of 450 to 600 of the donors. Because the 87-base-pair reads could not distinguish some IMGT-functional V segments, including TRBV6-2 and TRBV6-3, those segments were excluded. In a later analysis, HLA-associated TCR beta chains showed more clonal expansion and lower generation probabilities than non-associated chains that were equally common. Strong co-occurrence of HLA alleles, especially DR and DQ, made assigning TCR associations to individual alleles difficult. While some public TCRs were present in many individuals, most TCR sequences turned up only very rarely across donors. The presence/absence analyses assumed that sequencing depth was roughly uniform across donors, and that assumption may not be true. According to a later analysis, parvovirus B19, influenza, CMV and Epstein-Barr virus appeared linked to several top co-occurrence clusters. For the cohort, immune exposure information was limited to CMV serostatus. Most CMV-associated TCR beta chains appeared to be HLA-restricted in a later analysis, and the HLA associations seemed to be driven largely by CMV exposure. The authors suggested that the approach could potentially be extended to other disease states and immunological phenotypes. An association between a missense DCLRE1C variant and V-gene and J-gene trimming of TCR beta chains was found in a later genetic analysis and replicated in an independent cohort. In a later genetic analysis, fewer N-insertions in productive TCRs were reported among donors in an Asian-associated ancestry cluster than the 666-donor mean. Linkage disequilibrium might explain the correlated functional status among segregating V segments, but an unknown experimental factor could not be ruled out. This cohort had only TCR beta chains sequenced, and the lack of alpha or paired-chain data limited which features could be detected. The earlier analysis of a few hundred of the donors excluded some 15 rarely observed V segments, including chromosome 9 orphons, because counts were too low. The classifier was reported to diagnose cytomegalovirus status with high specificity and sensitivity in both the original cohort and the validation cohort. A total of some 180 TCR beta chains were listed by the study as associated with cytomegalovirus. In vitro tests confirmed that a few of the cytomegalovirus-associated TCR beta chains recognize cytomegalovirus antigens. A cluster of highly shared sequence variants was judged likely to be a technical artifact of the sequencing pipeline. In a later analysis, the rate of TCR association differed among HLA loci, with DRB1 alleles having the most associated TCRs and HLA-C alleles having the fewest. Because HLA typing was unavailable for some donors at each locus, only the typed subset was used in association tests.

Library preparation used the immunoSEQ multiplex PCR assay. For the multiplex PCR, a mixture combining 60 forward primers for TCR Vbeta segments and 13 reverse primers for TCR Jbeta segments was used. The CDR3 region of rearranged TCR beta genes was amplified from genomic DNA with a multiplex PCR assay. The Illumina HiSeq System was used to sequence the amplified TCR beta libraries as 87-base-pair reads. As for the original processing: A later analysis tallied about 77 million unique TCR beta chains across the 650 to 750 repertoires, and roughly 11 million of those chains were shared by two or more donors. A nearest-neighbor algorithm error-corrected the raw reads and collapsed the reads into unique sequences, merging closely related sequences to remove PCR and sequencing errors. To assign V, D and J gene segments, CDR3 sequences were aligned to IMGT reference sequences. For a sequence to be retained, a match of at least six nucleotides was required to both a V gene segment and a J gene segment. Rearrangements were classified as productive when the CDR3 lacked stop codons and remained in frame with V and J, and all other rearrangements were classified as non-productive. CDR3 was defined by IMGT convention, running from the second conserved V-encoded cysteine to the conserved J-encoded phenylalanine. In an earlier analysis of roughly 610 of the donors, sequences lacking an unambiguous match to a single V gene segment were excluded. An earlier analysis of 550 to 650 of the donors classified V segments as functional when productive rearrangements were above 56.7% and as segregating when the standard deviation between donors was above 5%. To diagnose cytomegalovirus status from the catalog of TCR beta chain sequences, a statistical classification framework was built. A later analysis assigned V and J genes by comparing TCR nucleotide sequences with IMGT/GENE-DB human TR gene sequences. In a later analysis, CDR3 sequences and most-parsimonious VDJ recombination scenarios were assigned using the TCRdist pipeline. In a later analysis, every TCR beta chain was defined by the combination of its CDR3 amino acid sequence and its V-gene family, and reads without a unique V-gene family were dropped. In a later analysis, nearly 600 highly shared, low-generation-probability nucleotide sequences were removed to address suspected cross-contamination and a sequencing artifact. In a later analysis, a clonal expansion index was calculated for each public chain from normalized within-repertoire ranks of inferred template counts. In a later analysis, generation probabilities were computed with a VDJ recombination model fitted to out-of-frame rearrangements, and the resulting probabilities were checked against IGoR. In a later analysis, hypergeometric tests were used to score TCR-TCR, TCR-HLA and TCR-CMV co-occurrence, with a repertoire-size bias correction applied to TCR pairs. A later analysis estimated false discovery rates by permuting HLA or CMV assignments 20 times. In a later analysis, co-occurring TCRs were grouped with DBSCAN, and TCRdist sequence similarity was added when clustering was performed within HLA-allele-positive subsets. For co-occurrence clustering, repertoires with fewer than 30,000 or more than 120,000 public chains were excluded, along with several repertoires with anomalous nucleotide sharing. TCRdb took this table from immuneACCESS and kept in-frame rearrangements with V and J called. Such tables lack part of the clones; where checked against another copy, unresolved V genes explain under half of the gap, and the rest is unexplained. V, J and clone size derive from that table, while D and trimming were established from the DNA sequence. The sample profile shows around 220,000 clones; roughly 85% of them were found once. The ten largest clones represent roughly 1.9% of the sample.

The cohort consisted of hundreds of healthy bone marrow donors. All cohort members were sampled while nominally healthy, although unrecorded immune exposures were likely present. The donor tested CMV seronegative and was one of the 352 seronegative cohort members. A peripheral blood sample was collected from each donor, and TCR beta sequencing was performed on peripheral blood mononuclear cells. Genomic DNA was extracted from the blood cell samples with the Qiagen DNeasy Blood Extraction Kit. From the cysteine up to the phenylalanine, the CDR3 has a length of 13 residues. The kept DNA is CDR3 alone, 39 bases in frame from the first base. V gives up 5 bases and J gives up 4 bases, and the segment between their germline ends measures 11 bases. Per the germline V gene (reference sequence), SEHNR is the CDR1 and FQNEAQ is the CDR2. Remarks on this clone: Its antigen remains undetermined. No qualities accompany the bases; no much larger clone lies one base away.

This receptor was identified in a man younger than 30 in good health and CMV-seronegative. The chain joins TRBV7-9 to TRBJ1-1; too little of a D gene remains to name it. The material sequenced was PBMCs. The DNA is as follows: TGTGCCAGCAGCCTCTTAGAGAGCACTGAAGCTTTCTTT. This encodes CASSLLESTEAFF.